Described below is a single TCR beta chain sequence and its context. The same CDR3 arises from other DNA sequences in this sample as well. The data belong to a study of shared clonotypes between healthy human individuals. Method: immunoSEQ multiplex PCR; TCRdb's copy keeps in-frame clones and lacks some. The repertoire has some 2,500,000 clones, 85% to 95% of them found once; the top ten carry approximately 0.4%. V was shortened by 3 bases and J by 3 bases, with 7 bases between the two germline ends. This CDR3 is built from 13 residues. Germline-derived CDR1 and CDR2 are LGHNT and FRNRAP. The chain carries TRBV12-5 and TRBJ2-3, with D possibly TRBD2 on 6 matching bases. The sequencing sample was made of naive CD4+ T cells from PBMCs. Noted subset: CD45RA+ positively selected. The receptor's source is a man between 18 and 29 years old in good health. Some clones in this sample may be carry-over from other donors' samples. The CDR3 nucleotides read TGTGCTAGTGGTTTTGCGGGAACAGATACGCAGTATTTT. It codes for CASGFAGTDTQYF.